What follows are 21 T cell receptor beta chains derived from one specimen sequenced in a study of blood T cell repertoires in COVID-19. Sequenced by immunoSEQ multiplex PCR; TCRdb stores in-frame clones only, minus some. The sample consists of around 300,000 clones, approximately 89% of them appearing once. The sequenced sample consisted of PBMCs or T cells enriched from blood (not recorded which). The receptors derive from a man aged 25 to 45 who had recovered from COVID-19.

The rearrangement uses TRBV7-9 and TRBJ2-7; 8 positions agree with TRBD2. The CDR3 runs 14 residues. Germline V gene data show CDR1 as SEHNR and CDR2 as FQNEAQ (reference sequence). Trimming took 1 base from V and 5 from J; bases not matched to a gene: 4. CDR3 amino acids: CASSLEAGGHEQYF. As DNA, the CDR3 is TGTGCCAGCAGCTTAGAGGCGGGGGGCCACGAGCAGTACTTC.

Details on this clone: The same CDR3 is also encoded by other DNA sequences in this sample. This CDR3 reads CAWSVEGYEQYF. The CDR3 nucleotides read TGTGCCTGGAGTGTTGAGGGATACGAGCAGTACTTC. The chain has TRBV30 and TRBJ2-7; maybe TRBD2 (5 bases). The V and J ends lost 0 bases and 4 bases respectively, with 7 bases between them. The CDR3 is made up of 12 amino acids. Germline CDR1 reads GTSNPN; CDR2 reads SVGIG (reference sequence).

The chain couples TRBV5-6 to TRBJ2-5; TRBD1 matches at 7 bases. CDR1 SGHDT and CDR2 YYEEEE come from the germline V gene. V lost 4 bases and J lost 5; bases outside the gene matches: 8. This CDR3 is built from 14 residues. CDR3 bases: TGTGCCAGCAGCCCCGACAGGGACGTGGAGACCCAGTACTTC. Its translation: CASSPDRDVETQYF.

The chain uses TRBV15 and TRBJ2-7; 8 positions match TRBD1. The CDR3 sequence is 14 residues long. Germline lookup yields CDR1 LNHNV and CDR2 YYDKDF (reference sequence). The V segment lost 1 base and the J segment 4 bases; nucleotides outside the gene matches: 3. In nucleotides, the CDR3 is TGTGCCACCAGCAGAGGCAGGGGGCGGTACGAGCAGTACTTC. Its protein is CATSRGRGRYEQYF.

V usage is TRBV5-4 and J usage is TRBJ2-1, with TRBD1 identical over 7 bases. The CDR3 runs to 13 residues. V was pared by 2 bases and J by 7 bases, with 3 bases of the junction left unmatched. In germline, CDR1 is SGHNT, CDR2 YYREEE (reference sequence). CDR3 in DNA: TGTGCCAGCAGCTTCTCCAGGGGGAATGAGCAGTTCTTC. Its protein product is CASSFSRGNEQFF.

The chain carries TRBV14 and TRBJ1-1; 7 bases map to TRBD1. With 5 bases clipped from V and 3 bases from J, the junction kept 3 bases outside the gene matches. This CDR3 contains 13 residues. CDR1 and CDR2 (germline): SGHDN, FVKESK. CDR3 region: CASSVQGHTEAFF. In DNA form, the CDR3 reads TGTGCCAGCAGCGTACAGGGGCACACTGAAGCTTTCTTT.

Concerning this clone: This specimen includes other DNA sequences encoding the same CDR3. The V call is TRBV19, the J call TRBJ1-1; 8 bases match TRBD1. This CDR3 has 13 amino acids. Germline-derived CDR1 and CDR2 are LNHDA and SQIVND (reference sequence). V shed 4 bases, J shed 3 bases, and the junction held 1 base outside the gene matches. As DNA, the CDR3 is TGTGCCAGTAGTACGGACAGGGACACTGAAGCTTTCTTT. It codes for CASSTDRDTEAFF.

This clone is a singleton in its sample. V and J are TRBV7-9 and TRBJ2-7, with D maybe TRBD2 (6 bases). V lost 6 bases to trimming and J lost 0 bases, with 9 bases between them. Per germline, CDR1 SEHNR and CDR2 FQNEAQ (reference sequence). The CDR3 contains 13 residues. This CDR3 is CASRGRSSYEQYF. In DNA, the CDR3 is TGTGCCAGCAGAGGGAGGAGCTCCTACGAGCAGTACTTC.

This chain connects TRBV29-1 to TRBJ2-5; D is perhaps TRBD1 (6 bases). From germline, CDR1 is SQVTM and CDR2 ANQGSEA. The CDR3 runs 14 residues. V was pared by 4 bases and J by 1 base, with 13 bases between. The CDR3 nucleotides are TGCAGCGTTGGAAACAGGGTTCTCCAAGAGACCCAGTACTTC. Protein: CSVGNRVLQETQYF. Full variable domain (missing parts from reference TRBV29-1 and TRBJ2-5): SAVISQKPSRDICQRGTSLTIQCQVDSQVTMMFWYRQQPGQSLTLIATANQGSEATYESGFVIDKFPISRPNLTFSTLTVSNMSPEDSSIYLCSVGNRVLQETQYFGPGTRLLVL.

The rearrangement uses TRBV2 and TRBJ1-6, with TRBD1 matching 7 bases. The germline V gene encodes CDR1 SNHLY and CDR2 FYNNEI. The CDR3 has 15 amino acids. V trimming: 6 bases; J trimming: 5 bases; junction bases outside the gene matches: 7. The CDR3 DNA sequence: TGTGCCAGCAGAGGGTCCGGGACAGATAATTCACCCCTCCACTTT. Translation gives CASRGSGTDNSPLHF.

The chain has TRBV5-1 and TRBJ2-3; D perhaps matches TRBD2 (6 bases). V was shortened by 2 bases and J by 3 bases, with 16 bases between the two germline ends. Germline CDR1 and CDR2: SGHRS and YFSETQ. The CDR3 length is 16 residues. The CDR3 DNA is TGCGCCAGCAGCTTAGCGGGCGCGTGGAGTACAGATACGCAGTATTTT. This encodes CASSLAGAWSTDTQYF.

Comment on this clone: This sample includes further DNA sequences coding for the same CDR3. V is TRBV11-3 and J is TRBJ2-3; D might be TRBD2 (5 bases). The CDR3 covers 14 residues. Germline-derived CDR1 and CDR2 are SGHNT and YENEEA. Trimming took off 5 bases at V and 3 bases at J, with 12 bases between the two ends. The CDR3: CASSLGRGTDTQYF. Here the CDR3 DNA reads TGTGCCAGCAGCCTTGGACGGGGAACAGATACGCAGTATTTT.

DNA for the CDR3: TGCAGCGTTGACGGCTATGGCTACACCTTC. Protein sequence: CSVDGYGYTF. The chain carries TRBV29-1 and TRBJ1-2; D not resolved. Trimming removed 3 bases from V and 4 bases from J, with 3 bases in between. This CDR3 is 10 amino acids long. Germline V gene sequence: CDR1 SQVTM, CDR2 ANQGSEA.

This chain links TRBV6-5 with TRBJ2-3, with D possibly TRBD1 on 5 matching bases. CDR1 is MNHEY, CDR2 SVGAGI, per germline. The CDR3 runs to 13 residues. V was cut by 5 bases and J by 4 bases, with 10 bases left in between. The CDR3 sequence is CASSPPTADTQYF. DNA for the CDR3: TGTGCCAGCAGTCCACCGACAGCAGATACGCAGTATTTT.

The gene calls are TRBV13 and TRBJ2-7; 10 nucleotides agree with TRBD1. With 3 bases clipped from V and 5 bases from J, the junction kept 7 bases outside the gene matches. The CDR3 runs to 15 residues. Germline-derived CDR1 and CDR2 are PRHDT and FYEKMQ (reference sequence). CDR3 nucleotide sequence: TGTGCCAGCAGCTTTCGCGGGACAGGGGTAGACGAGCAGTACTTC. As protein: CASSFRGTGVDEQYF.

This chain uses TRBV13 with TRBJ1-1; TRBD1 might be the D (6 bases). CDR1 is PRHDT, CDR2 FYEKMQ, per germline (reference sequence). This CDR3 region has 14 residues. V was trimmed by 5 bases and J by 0 bases, leaving 10 bases between them. The CDR3 region is CASSKDSMNTEAFF. As DNA, the CDR3 is TGTGCCAGCAGCAAGGACAGCATGAACACTGAAGCTTTCTTT. The full variable domain, its missing parts supplied by reference TRBV13 and TRBJ1-1, is AAGVIQSPRHLIKEKRETATLKCYPIPRHDTVYWYQQGPGQDPQFLISFYEKMQSDKGSIPDRFSAQQFSDYHSELNMSSLELGDSALYFCASSKDSMNTEAFFGQGTRLTVV.

This chain links TRBV19 with TRBJ2-3, with 8 bases fitting TRBD1. CDR1 is LNHDA and CDR2 is SQIVND in the germline V gene (reference sequence). Trimming at V came to 8 bases and at J to 6 bases, leaving 7 bases not matched to a gene. This CDR3 is built from 13 residues. The CDR3 DNA sequence: TGTGCCAGTGGGGAGGACAGGGTTGATACGCAGTATTTT. Its protein is CASGEDRVDTQYF.

The CDR3 DNA reads as TGTGCCAGCAGCTTGGGCCAGTCGGGGGATGGCTACACCTTC. Protein sequence: CASSLGQSGDGYTF. The chain recombines TRBV5-4 with TRBJ1-2; a weak D match, TRBD1 (5 bases). Trimming removed 0 bases at V and 6 bases at J, with 12 bases between. This CDR3 spans 14 amino acids. The V gene's germline CDR1 is SGHNT and CDR2 YYREEE (reference sequence).

This clone has only one observation. This chain connects TRBV19 to TRBJ2-5, with a possible D match to TRBD2 (6 bases). V was pared by 7 bases and J by 1 base, with 16 bases between. CDR1 and CDR2 from the germline V gene are LNHDA and SQIVND (reference sequence). The CDR3 consists of 15 residues. The CDR3 is CASTDLEGGQETQYF. Here the CDR3 DNA reads TGTGCCAGTACAGACCTGGAGGGAGGCCAAGAGACCCAGTACTTC.

The chain recombines TRBV5-6 with TRBJ1-1, with a tentative D call TRBD1 (6 bases). The CDR3 has 15 residues. V dropped 1 base and J dropped 2 bases, with 12 bases sitting between them. Germline V CDR1 and CDR2: SGHDT, YYEEEE. CDR3 residues: CASSLKGRGNTEAFF. In nucleotides, the CDR3 is TGTGCCAGCAGCTTGAAGGGCAGGGGAAACACTGAAGCTTTCTTT.

In this sample, this clone turned up once. V is TRBV5-6 and J is TRBJ2-4; 9 bases align to TRBD2. The CDR3 loop spans 18 amino acids. Germline V CDR1 and CDR2: SGHDT, YYEEEE. The V gene end was trimmed by 4 bases and the J gene end by 0 bases; junction bases not matched to a gene: 11. DNA for the CDR3: TGTGCCAGCAGCCTCGGGGCTAGCGGGGAGTTAGCCAAAAACATTCAGTACTTC. Translating it yields CASSLGASGELAKNIQYF. The entire variable domain, with the rest obtained from reference TRBV5-6 and TRBJ2-4, is as follows: DAGVTQSPTHLIKTRGQQVTLRCSPKSGHDTVSWYQQALGQGPQFIFQYYEEEERQRGNFPDRFSGHQFPNYSSELNVNALLLGDSALYLCASSLGASGELAKNIQYFGAGTRLSVL.